The rows below give T cell receptor beta chains drawn from one sample of a study of T-cell reconstitution after alpha-beta-depleted transplantation in children. TCRdb reprocessed the PCR reads with MiXCR, giving one entry per CDR3 protein. The data hold 250,000 to 350,000 distinct CDR3 sequences, with approximately 23% observed a single time. The source was PBMCs, mostly from graft donor cells, collected 180 days after TCRalphabeta/CD19-depleted stem cell transplant. The receptor set was obtained from a male patient under 18 who had a stem cell transplant for acute lymphoblastic leukemia, so the T cells may come from the graft donor. The CDR3 runs from the conserved cysteine through the conserved F or W.

J gene: TRBJ2-7
V gene: TRBV9
CDR3 protein: CASSVDPNRDQRRYEQYF

J gene: TRBJ1-6
V gene: TRBV7-4
CDR3 protein: CASSLSWQGISPLHF

J gene: TRBJ2-2
V gene: TRBV2
CDR3 protein: CASSLRLAGKSTGELFF

J gene: TRBJ2-3
V gene: TRBV7-6
CDR3 protein: CASSPQTYTDTQYF

J gene: TRBJ2-1
V gene: TRBV11-3
CDR3 protein: CASSLDRSNVYNEQFF

J gene: TRBJ2-7
V gene: TRBV7-8
CDR3 protein: CASSFYDGSSYEQYF

J gene: TRBJ1-2
V gene: TRBV29-1
CDR3 protein: CSVTGRTSNYGYTF

J gene: TRBJ1-1
V gene: TRBV12-3/TRBV12-4
CDR3 protein: CASSPDRGRLAFF

J gene: TRBJ2-1
V gene: TRBV3-1
CDR3 protein: CASSRLNEQFF

J gene: TRBJ2-5
V gene: TRBV9
CDR3 protein: CASNSAGGQETQYF